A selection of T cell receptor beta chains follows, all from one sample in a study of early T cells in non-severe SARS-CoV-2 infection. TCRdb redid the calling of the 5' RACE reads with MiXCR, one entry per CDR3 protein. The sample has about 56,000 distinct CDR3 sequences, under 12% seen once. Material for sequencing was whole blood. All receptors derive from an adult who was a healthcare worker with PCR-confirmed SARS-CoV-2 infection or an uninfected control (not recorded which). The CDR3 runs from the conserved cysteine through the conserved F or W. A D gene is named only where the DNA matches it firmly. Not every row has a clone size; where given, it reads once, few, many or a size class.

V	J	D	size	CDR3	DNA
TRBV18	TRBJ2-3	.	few	CASSPPHLTDTQYF	TGTGCCAGCTCACCACCTCATCTAACGGATACGCAGTATTTT
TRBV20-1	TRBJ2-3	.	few	CSARDYKVEGGTTDTQYF	TGCAGTGCTAGAGATTATAAGGTGGAGGGTGGGACCACAGATACGCAGTATTTT
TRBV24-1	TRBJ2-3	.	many	CATRATGSTDTQYF	TGTGCCACCAGGGCGACAGGTAGCACAGATACGCAGTATTTT
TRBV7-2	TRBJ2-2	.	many	CASSPRTWTGELFF	TGTGCCAGCAGCCCCAGGACCTGGACAGGGGAGCTGTTTTTT
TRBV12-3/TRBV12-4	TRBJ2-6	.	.	CASSFLASGANVLTF	TGTGCCAGCAGTTTTCTAGCCTCTGGGGCCAACGTCCTGACTTTC
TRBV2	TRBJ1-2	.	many	CASSENNYGYTF	TGTGCCAGCAGTGAAAACAACTATGGCTACACCTTC
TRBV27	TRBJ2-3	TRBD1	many	CASSSRDSGTDTQYF	TGTGCCAGCAGTAGCCGGGACAGCGGCACAGATACGCAGTATTTT
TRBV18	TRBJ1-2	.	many	CASSQDASYGYTF	TGTGCCAGCTCACAGGACGCATCCTATGGCTACACCTTC
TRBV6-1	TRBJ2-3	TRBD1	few	CASSEGTRTGSTDTQYF	TGTGCCAGCAGTGAAGGGACGAGGACAGGGAGCACAGATACGCAGTATTTT
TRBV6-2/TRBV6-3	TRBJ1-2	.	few	CASTFPDGIYGYTF	TGTGCCAGCACCTTCCCGGACGGAATATATGGCTACACCTTC
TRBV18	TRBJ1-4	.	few	CASSPTTVGAGEKLFF	TGTGCCAGCTCCCCAACCACCGTTGGGGCTGGGGAAAAACTGTTTTTT
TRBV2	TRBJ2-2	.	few	CASKWAANTGELFF	TGTGCCAGCAAATGGGCTGCCAACACCGGGGAGCTGTTTTTT
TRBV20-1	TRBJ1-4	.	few	CSARDFRVQNEKLFF	TGCAGTGCTAGAGACTTCAGGGTCCAGAATGAAAAACTGTTTTTT
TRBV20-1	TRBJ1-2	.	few	CSANSYGYTF	TGCAGTGCCAACAGCTATGGCTACACCTTC
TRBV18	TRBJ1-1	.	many	CASSRSRNWLDTEAFF	TGTGCCAGCTCACGCAGCCGAAATTGGTTGGACACTGAAGCTTTCTTT
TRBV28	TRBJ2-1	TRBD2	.	CASWTSGRGYNEQFF	TGTGCCAGCTGGACTAGCGGGAGGGGATACAATGAGCAGTTCTTC
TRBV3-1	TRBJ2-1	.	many	CASSQEPRGNEQFF	TGTGCCAGCAGCCAAGAGCCAAGGGGGAATGAGCAGTTCTTC
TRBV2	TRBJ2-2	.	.	CASSERGRTGELFF	TGTGCCAGCAGTGAAAGAGGACGGACCGGGGAGCTGTTTTTT
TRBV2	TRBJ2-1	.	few	CASSETSGEFF	TGCGCCAGCAGCGAGACTAGTGGTGAGTTCTTC
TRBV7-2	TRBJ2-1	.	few	CASSFPSNNEQFF	TGTGCCAGCAGCTTTCCATCTAACAATGAGCAGTTCTTC
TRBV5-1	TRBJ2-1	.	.	CASRERSSYNEQFF	TGCGCCAGCAGGGAGCGTAGCTCCTACAATGAGCAGTTCTTC
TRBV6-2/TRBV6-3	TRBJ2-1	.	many	CASSSNEQFF	TGTGCCAGCAGTTCCAATGAGCAGTTCTTC
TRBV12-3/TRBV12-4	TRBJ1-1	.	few	CASSLKGATEAFF	TGTGCCAGCAGTTTAAAGGGTGCCACTGAAGCTTTCTTT
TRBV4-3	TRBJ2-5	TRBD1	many	CASSQDIGQGQETQYF	TGCGCCAGCAGCCAAGATATCGGACAGGGGCAAGAGACCCAGTACTTC
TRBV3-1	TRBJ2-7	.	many	CASSQESGRGREQYF	TGTGCCAGCAGCCAAGAATCCGGGAGGGGGCGAGAGCAGTACTTC
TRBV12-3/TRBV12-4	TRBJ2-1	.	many	CASSLSWTGRDEQFF	TGTGCCAGCAGTTTATCTTGGACTGGACGCGATGAGCAGTTCTTC
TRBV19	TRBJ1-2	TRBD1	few	CASSALSGQGTIDGYTF	TGTGCCAGTAGTGCCCTATCCGGACAGGGAACGATTGATGGCTACACCTTC
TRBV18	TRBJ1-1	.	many	CASSQQGNTEAFF	TGTGCCAGCTCTCAACAGGGGAACACTGAAGCTTTCTTT
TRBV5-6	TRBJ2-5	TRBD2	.	CASSLGTSGIYQETQYF	TGTGCCAGCAGCCTTGGGACTAGCGGGATTTACCAAGAGACCCAGTACTTC
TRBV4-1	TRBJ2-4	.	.	CASSYGIPAPTAKNIQYF	TGCGCCAGCAGTTACGGGATTCCCGCTCCGACGGCCAAAAACATTCAGTACTTC
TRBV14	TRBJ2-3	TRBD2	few	CASSQETLAGPGWDTQYF	TGTGCCAGCAGCCAAGAGACACTAGCGGGACCAGGTTGGGATACGCAGTATTTT